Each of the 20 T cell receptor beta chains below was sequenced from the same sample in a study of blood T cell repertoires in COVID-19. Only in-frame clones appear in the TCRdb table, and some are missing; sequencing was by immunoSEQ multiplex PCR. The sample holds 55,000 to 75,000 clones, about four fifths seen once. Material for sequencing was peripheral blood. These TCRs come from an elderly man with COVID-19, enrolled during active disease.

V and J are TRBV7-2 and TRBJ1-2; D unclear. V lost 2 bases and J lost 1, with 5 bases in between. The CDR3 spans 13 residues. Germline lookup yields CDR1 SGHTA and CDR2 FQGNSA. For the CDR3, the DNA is TGTGCCAGCAGCTTAAACAGTAACTATGGCTACACCTTC. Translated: CASSLNSNYGYTF.

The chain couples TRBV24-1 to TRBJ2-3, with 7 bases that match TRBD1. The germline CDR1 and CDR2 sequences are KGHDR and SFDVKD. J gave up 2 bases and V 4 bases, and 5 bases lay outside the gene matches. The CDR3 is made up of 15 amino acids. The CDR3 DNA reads TGTGCCACCAGTGAACCAGACAGGGACACAGATACGCAGTATTTT. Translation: CATSEPDRDTDTQYF.

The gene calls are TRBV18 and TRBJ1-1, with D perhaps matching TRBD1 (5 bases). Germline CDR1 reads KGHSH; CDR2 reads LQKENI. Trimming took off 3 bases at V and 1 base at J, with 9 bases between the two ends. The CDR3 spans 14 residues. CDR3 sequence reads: CASSPTTGNTEAFF. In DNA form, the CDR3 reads TGTGCCAGCTCACCCACTACAGGGAACACTGAAGCTTTCTTT.

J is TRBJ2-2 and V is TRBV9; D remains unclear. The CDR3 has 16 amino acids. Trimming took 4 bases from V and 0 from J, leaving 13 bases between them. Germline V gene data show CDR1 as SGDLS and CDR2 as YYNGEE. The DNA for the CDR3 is TGTGCCAGCAGCCCCTCTATCCCGCCGAACACCGGGGAGCTGTTTTTT. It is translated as CASSPSIPPNTGELFF. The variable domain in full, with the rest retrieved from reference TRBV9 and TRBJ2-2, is DSGVTQTPKHLITATGQRVTLRCSPRSGDLSVYWYQQSLDQGLQFLIQYYNGEERAKGNILERFSAQQFPDLHSELNLSSLELGDSALYFCASSPSIPPNTGELFFGEGSRLTVL.

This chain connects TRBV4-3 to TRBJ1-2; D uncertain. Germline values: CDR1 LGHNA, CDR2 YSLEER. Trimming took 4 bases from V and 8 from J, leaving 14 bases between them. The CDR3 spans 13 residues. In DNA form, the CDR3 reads TGCGCCAGCAGCCGAGATGCGGGCGGGGGCTACACCTTC. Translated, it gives CASSRDAGGGYTF.

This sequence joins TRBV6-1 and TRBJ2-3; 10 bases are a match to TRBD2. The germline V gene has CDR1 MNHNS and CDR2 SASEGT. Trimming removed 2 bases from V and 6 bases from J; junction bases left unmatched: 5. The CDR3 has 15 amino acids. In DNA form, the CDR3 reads TGTGCCAGCAGTGAACAAGCGGGGGGGCCCGATACGCAGTATTTT. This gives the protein CASSEQAGGPDTQYF.

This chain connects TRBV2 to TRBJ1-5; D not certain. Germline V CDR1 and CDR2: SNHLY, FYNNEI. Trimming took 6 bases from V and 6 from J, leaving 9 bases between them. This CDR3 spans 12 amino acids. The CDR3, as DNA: TGTGCCAGCAGACCCAGCGGTCAGCCCCAGCATTTT. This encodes CASRPSGQPQHF.

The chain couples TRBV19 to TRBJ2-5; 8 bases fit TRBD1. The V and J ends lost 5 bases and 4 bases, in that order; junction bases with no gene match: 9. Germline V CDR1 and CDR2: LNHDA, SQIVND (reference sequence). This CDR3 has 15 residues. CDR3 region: CASSDSRGRRETQYF. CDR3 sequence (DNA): TGTGCCAGTAGTGACAGCAGGGGGCGGAGAGAGACCCAGTACTTC. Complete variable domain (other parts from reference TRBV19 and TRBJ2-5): DGGITQSPKYLFRKEGQNVTLSCEQNLNHDAMYWYRQDPGQGLRLIYYSQIVNDFQKGDIAEGYSVSREKKESFPLTVTSAQKNPTAFYLCASSDSRGRRETQYFGPGTRLLVL.

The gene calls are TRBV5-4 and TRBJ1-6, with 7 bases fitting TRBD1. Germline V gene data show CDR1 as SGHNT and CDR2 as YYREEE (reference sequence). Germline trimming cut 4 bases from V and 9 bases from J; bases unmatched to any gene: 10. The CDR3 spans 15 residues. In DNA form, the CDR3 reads TGTGCCAGCAGCCCTAGGACAGGAGAGGGTTCACCCCTCCACTTT. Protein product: CASSPRTGEGSPLHF. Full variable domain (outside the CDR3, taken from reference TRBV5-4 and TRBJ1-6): ETGVTQSPTHLIKTRGQQVTLRCSSQSGHNTVSWYQQALGQGPQFIFQYYREEENGRGNFPPRFSGLQFPNYSSELNVNALELDDSALYLCASSPRTGEGSPLHFGNGTRLTVT.

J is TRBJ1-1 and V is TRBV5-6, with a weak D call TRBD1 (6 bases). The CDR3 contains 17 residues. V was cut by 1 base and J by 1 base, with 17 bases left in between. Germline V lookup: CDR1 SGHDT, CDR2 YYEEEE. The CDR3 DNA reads TGTGCCAGCAGCTTGTTTACAGGGTCTAGGGGGAACACTGAAGCTTTCTTT. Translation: CASSLFTGSRGNTEAFF.

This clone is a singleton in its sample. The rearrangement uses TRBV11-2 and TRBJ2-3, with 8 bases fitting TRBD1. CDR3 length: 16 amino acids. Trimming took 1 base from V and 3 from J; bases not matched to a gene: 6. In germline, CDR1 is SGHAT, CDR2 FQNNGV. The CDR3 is CASSLGRRGRTDTQYF. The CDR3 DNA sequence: TGTGCCAGCAGCTTAGGGCGCAGGGGGCGGACAGATACGCAGTATTTT.

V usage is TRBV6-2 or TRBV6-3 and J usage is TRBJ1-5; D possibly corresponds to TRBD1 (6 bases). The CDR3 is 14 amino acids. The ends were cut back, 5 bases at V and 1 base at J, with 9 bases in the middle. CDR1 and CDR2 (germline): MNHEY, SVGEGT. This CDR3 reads CASSRTASNQPQHF. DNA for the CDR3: TGTGCCAGCAGTCGGACAGCGAGCAATCAGCCCCAGCATTTT.

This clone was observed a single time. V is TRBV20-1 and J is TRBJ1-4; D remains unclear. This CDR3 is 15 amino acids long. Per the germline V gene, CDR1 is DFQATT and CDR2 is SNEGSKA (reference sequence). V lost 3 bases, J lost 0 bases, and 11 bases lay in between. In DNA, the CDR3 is TGCAGTGCTAGTAATTTCCACACAACTAATGAAAAACTGTTTTTT. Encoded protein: CSASNFHTTNEKLFF.

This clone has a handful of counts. The CDR3, as DNA: TGTGCCAGCAGTTACTCGCACAGTGATAATTCACCCCTCCACTTT. Encoded protein: CASSYSHSDNSPLHF. The chain uses TRBV6-6 and TRBJ1-6; D gene unclear. This CDR3 spans 15 amino acids. The germline V and J ends were trimmed by 0 bases and 5 bases, with 8 bases remaining between them. CDR1 MNHNY and CDR2 SVGAGI come from the germline V gene (reference sequence).

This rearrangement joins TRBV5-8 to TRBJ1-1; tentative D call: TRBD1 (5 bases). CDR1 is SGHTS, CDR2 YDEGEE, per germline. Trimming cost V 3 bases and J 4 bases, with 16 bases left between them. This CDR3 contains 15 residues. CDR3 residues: CASSSGLLGGTEAFF. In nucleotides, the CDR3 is TGTGCCAGCAGCTCGGGACTTTTGGGGGGCACTGAAGCTTTCTTT.

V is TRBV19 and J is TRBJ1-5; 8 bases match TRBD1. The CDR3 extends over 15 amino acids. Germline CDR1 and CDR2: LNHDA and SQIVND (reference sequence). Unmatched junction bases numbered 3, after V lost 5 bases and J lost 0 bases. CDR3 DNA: TGTGCCAGTAGTCAGGGGGCGTATAGCAATCAGCCCCAGCATTTT. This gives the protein CASSQGAYSNQPQHF. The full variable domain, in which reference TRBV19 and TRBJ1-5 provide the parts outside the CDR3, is DGGITQSPKYLFRKEGQNVTLSCEQNLNHDAMYWYRQDPGQGLRLIYYSQIVNDFQKGDIAEGYSVSREKKESFPLTVTSAQKNPTAFYLCASSQGAYSNQPQHFGDGTRLSIL.

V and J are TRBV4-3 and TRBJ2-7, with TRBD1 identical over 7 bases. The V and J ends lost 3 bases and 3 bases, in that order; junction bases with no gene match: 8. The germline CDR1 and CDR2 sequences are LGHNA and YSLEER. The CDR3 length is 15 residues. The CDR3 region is CASSQRQGLYYEQYF. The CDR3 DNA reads TGCGCCAGCAGCCAGAGACAGGGTCTCTACTACGAGCAGTACTTC.

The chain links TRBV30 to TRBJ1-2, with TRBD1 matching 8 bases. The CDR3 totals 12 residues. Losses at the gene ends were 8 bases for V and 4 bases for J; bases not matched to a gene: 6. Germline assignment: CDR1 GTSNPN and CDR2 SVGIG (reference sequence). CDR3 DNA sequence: TGTGCCAGGACAGGGTCATCCTATGGCTACACCTTC. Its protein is CARTGSSYGYTF.

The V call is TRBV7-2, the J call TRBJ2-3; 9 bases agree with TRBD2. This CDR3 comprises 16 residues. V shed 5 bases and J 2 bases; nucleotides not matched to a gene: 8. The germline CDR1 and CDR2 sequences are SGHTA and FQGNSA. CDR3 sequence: CASSHGLAYDTDTQYF. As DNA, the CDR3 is TGTGCCAGCAGCCACGGACTAGCGTATGACACAGATACGCAGTATTTT.

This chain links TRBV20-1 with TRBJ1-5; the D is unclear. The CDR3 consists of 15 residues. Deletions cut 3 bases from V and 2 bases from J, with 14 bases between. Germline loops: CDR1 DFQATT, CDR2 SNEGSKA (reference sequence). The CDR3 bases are TGCAGTGCTAGTTCCAGGCCTTGGGGCAATCAGCCCCAGCATTTT. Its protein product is CSASSRPWGNQPQHF.